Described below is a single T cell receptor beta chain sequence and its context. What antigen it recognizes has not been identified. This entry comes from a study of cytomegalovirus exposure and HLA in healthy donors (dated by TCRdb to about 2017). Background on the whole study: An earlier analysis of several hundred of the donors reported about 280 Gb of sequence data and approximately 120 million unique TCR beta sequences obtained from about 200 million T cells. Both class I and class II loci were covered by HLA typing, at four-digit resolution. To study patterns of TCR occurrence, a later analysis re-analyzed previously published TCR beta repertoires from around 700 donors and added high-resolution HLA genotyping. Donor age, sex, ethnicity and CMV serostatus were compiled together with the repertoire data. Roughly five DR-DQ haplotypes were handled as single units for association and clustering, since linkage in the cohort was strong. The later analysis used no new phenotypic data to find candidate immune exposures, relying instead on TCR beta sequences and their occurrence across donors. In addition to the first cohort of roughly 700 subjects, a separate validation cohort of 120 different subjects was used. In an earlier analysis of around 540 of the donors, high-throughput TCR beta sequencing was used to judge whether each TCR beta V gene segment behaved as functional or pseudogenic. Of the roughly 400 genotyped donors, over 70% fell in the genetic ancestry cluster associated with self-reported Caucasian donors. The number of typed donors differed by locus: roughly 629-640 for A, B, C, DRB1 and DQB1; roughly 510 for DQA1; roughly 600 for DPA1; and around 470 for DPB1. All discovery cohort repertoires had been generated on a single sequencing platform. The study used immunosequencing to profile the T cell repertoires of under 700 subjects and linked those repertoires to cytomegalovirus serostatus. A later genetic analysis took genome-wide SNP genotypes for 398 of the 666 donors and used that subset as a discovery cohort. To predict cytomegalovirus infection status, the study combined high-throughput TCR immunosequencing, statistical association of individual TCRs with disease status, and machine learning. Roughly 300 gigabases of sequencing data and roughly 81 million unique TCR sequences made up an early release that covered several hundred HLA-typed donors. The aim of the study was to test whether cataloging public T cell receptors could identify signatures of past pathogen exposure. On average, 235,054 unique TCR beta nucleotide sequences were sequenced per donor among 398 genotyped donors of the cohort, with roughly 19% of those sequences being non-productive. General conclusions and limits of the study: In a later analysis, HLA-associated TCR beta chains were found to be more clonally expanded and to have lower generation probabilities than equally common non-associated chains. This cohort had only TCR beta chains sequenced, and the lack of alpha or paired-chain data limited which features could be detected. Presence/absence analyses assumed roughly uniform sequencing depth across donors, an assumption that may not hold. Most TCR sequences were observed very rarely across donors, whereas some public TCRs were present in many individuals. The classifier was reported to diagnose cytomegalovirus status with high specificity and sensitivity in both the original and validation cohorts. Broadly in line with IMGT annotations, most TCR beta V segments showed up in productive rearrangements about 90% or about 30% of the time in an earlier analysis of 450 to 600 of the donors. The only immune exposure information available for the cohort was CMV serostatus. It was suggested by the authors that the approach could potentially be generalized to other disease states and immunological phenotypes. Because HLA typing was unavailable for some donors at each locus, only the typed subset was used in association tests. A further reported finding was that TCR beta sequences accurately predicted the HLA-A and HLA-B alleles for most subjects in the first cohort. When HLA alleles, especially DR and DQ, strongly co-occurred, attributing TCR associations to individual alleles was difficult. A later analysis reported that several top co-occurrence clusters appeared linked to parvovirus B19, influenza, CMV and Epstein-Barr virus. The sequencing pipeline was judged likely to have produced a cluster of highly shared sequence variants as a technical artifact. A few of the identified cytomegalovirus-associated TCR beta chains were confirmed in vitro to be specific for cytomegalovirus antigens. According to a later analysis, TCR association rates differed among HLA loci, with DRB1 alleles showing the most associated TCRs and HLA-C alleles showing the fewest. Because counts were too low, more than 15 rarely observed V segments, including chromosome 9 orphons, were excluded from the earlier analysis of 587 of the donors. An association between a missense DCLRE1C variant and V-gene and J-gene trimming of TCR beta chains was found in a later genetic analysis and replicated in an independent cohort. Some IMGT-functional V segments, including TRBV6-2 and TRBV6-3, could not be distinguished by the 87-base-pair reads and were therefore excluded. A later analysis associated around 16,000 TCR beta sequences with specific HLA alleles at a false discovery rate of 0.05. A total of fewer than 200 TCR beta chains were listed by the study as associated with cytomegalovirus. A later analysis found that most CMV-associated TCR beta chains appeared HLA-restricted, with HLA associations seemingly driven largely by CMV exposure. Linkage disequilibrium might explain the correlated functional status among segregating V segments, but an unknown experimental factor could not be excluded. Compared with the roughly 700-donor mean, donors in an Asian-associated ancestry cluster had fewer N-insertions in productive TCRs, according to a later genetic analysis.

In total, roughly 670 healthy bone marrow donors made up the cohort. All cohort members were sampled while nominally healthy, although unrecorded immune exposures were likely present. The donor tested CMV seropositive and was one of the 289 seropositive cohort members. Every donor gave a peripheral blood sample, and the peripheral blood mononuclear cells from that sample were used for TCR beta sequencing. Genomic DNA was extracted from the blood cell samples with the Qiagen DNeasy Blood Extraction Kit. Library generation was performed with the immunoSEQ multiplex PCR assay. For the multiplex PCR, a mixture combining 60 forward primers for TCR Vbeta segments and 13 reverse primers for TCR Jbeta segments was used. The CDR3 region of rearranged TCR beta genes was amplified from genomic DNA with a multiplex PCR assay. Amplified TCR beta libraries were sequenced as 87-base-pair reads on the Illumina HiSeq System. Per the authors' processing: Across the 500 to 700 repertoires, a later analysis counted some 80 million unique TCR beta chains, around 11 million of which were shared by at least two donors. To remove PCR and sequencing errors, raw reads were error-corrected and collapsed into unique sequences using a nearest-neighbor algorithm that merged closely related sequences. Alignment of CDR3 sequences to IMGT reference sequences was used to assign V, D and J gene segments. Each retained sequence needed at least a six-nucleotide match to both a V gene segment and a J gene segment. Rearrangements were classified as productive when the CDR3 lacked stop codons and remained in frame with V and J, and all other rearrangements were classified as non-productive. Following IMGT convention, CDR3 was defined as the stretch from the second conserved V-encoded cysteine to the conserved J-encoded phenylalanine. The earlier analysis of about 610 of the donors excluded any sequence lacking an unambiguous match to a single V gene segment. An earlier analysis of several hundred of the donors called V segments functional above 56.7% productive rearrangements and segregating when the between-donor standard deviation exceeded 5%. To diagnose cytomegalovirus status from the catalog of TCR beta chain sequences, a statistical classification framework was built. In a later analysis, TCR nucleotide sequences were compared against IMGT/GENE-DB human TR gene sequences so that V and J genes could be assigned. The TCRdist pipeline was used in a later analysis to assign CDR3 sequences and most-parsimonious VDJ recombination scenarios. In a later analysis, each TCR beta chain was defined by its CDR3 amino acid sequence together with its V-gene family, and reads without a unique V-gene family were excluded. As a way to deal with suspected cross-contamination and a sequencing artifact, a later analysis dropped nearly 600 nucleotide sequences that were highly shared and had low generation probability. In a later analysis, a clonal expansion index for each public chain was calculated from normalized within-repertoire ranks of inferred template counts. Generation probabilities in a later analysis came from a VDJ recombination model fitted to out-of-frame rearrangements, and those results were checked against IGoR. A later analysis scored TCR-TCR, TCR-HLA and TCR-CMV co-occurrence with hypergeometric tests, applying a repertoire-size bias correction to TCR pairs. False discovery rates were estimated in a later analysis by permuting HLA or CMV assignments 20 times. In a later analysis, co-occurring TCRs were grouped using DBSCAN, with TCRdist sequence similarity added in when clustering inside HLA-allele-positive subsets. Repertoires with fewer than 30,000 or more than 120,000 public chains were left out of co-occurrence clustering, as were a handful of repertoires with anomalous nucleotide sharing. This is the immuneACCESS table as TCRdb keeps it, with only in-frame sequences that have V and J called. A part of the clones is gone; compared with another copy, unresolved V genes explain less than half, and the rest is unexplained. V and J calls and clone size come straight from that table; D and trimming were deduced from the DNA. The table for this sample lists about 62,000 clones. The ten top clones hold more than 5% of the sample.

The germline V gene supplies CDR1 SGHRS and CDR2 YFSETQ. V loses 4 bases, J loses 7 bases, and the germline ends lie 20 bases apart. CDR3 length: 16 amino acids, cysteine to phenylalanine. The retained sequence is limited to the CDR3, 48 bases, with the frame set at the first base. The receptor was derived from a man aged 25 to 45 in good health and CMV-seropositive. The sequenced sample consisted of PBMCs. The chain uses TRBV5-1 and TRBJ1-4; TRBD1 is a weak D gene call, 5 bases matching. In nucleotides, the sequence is TGCGCCAGCAGCAGGAGGGTTCGGCAGGGAATTGAAAAACTGTTTTTT. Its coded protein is CASSRRVRQGIEKLFF. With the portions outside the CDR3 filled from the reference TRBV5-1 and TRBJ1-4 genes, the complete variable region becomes KAGVTQTPRYLIKTRGQQVTLSCSPISGHRSVSWYQQTPGQGLQFLFEYFSETQRNKGNFPGRFSGRQFSNSRSEMNVSTLELGDSALYLCASSRRVRQGIEKLFFGSGTQLSVL.